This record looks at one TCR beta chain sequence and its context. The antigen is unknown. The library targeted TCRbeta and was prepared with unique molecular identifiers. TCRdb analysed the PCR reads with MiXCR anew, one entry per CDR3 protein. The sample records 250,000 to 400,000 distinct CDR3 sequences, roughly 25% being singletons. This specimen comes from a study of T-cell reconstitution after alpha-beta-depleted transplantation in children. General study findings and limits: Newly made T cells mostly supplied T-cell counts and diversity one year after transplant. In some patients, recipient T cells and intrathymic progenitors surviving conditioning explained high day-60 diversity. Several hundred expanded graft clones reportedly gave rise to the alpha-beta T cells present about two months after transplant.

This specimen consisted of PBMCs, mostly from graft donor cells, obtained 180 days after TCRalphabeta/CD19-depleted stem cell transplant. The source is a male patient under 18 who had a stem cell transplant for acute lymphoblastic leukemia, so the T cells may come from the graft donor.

The CDR3 nucleotides read TGTGCCAGCAGCTTGCGCCAGGTGGCCCTAGCAACTAATGAAAAACTGTTTTTT. Its protein product is CASSLRQVALATNEKLFF. The chain combines TRBV5-6 with TRBJ1-4; no definite D call. In germline, CDR1 is SGHDT, CDR2 YYEEEE. V lost 1 base, J lost 0 bases, and 16 bases lay in between. This CDR3 spans 18 amino acids.